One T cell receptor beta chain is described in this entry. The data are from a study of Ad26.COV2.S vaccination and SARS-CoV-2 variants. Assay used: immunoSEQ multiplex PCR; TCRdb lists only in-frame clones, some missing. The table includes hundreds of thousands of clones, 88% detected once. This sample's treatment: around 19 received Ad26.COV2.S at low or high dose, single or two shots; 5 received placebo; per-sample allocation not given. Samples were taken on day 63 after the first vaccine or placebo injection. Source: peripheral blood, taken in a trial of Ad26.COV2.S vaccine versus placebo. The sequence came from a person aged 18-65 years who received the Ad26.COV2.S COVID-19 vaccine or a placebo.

CDR3 residues: CATSDFGYGYTF. The CDR3 region has the DNA TGTGCCACCAGTGATTTCGGGTATGGCTACACCTTC. The rearrangement links TRBV24-1 to TRBJ1-2; D remains unclear. The CDR3 is 12 amino acids. Trimming took 1 base from V and 5 from J, leaving 4 bases between them. Germline V gene sequence: CDR1 KGHDR, CDR2 SFDVKD.